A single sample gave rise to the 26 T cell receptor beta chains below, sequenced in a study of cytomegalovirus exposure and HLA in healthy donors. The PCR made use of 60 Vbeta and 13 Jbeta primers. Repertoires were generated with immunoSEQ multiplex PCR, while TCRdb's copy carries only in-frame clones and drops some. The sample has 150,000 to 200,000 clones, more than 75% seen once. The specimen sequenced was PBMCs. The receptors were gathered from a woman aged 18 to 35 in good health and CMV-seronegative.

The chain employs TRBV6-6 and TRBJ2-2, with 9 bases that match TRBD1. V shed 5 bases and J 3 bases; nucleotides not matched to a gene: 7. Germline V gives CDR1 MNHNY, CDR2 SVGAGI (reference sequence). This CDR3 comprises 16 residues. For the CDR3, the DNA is TGTGCCAGCAGTCCCGGGACAGGGAGTTACACCGGGGAGCTGTTTTTT. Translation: CASSPGTGSYTGELFF.

The CDR3 DNA reads TGTGCCAGCAGTTTTCGGGGGAACACTGAAGCTTTCTTT. It codes for CASSFRGNTEAFF. The rearrangement uses TRBV6-5 and TRBJ1-1; D unresolved. Trimming left V 4 bases short and J 1 base short, with 7 bases between. Per the germline V gene, CDR1 is MNHEY and CDR2 is SVGAGI. The CDR3 spans 13 residues.

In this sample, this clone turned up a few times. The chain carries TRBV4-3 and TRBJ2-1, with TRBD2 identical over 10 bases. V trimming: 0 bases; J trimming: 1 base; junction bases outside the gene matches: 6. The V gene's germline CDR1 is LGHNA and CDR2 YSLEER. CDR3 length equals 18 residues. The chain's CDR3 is CASSQDWASGGSYNEQFF. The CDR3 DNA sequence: TGCGCCAGCAGCCAAGATTGGGCTAGCGGGGGATCCTACAATGAGCAGTTCTTC.

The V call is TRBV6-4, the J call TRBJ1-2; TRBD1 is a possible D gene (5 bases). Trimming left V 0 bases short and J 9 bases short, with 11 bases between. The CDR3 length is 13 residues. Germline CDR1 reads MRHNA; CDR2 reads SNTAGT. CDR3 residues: CASSDSGTGSYTF. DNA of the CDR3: TGTGCCAGCAGTGACTCGGGTACAGGTAGCTACACCTTC.

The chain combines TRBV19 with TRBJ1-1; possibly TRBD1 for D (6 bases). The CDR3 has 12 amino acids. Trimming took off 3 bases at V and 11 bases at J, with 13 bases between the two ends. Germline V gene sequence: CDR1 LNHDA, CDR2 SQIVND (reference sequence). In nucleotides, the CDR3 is TGTGCCAGTAGTATGGGTACAGGGTGGGCTTTCTTT. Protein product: CASSMGTGWAFF.

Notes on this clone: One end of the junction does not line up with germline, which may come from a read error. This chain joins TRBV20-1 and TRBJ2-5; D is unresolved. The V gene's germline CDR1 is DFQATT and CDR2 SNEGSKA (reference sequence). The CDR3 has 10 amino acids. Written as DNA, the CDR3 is TGCAGTGCTTCGCAAGAGGCCCAGTACTTC. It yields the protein CSASQEAQYF.

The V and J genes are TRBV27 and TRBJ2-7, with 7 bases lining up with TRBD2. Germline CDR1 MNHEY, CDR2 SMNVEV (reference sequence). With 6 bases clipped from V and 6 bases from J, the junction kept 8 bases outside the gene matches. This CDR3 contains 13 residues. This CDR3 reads CASRPSGGIEQYF. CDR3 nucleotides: TGTGCCAGCAGACCTTCGGGGGGAATCGAGCAGTACTTC.

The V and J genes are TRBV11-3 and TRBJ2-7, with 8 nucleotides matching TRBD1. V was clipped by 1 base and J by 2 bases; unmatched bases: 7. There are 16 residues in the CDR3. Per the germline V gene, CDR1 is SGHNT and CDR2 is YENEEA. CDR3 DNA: TGTGCCAGCAGCTTAGGGACGCAGGGGGCTCCCTACGAGCAGTACTTC. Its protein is CASSLGTQGAPYEQYF.

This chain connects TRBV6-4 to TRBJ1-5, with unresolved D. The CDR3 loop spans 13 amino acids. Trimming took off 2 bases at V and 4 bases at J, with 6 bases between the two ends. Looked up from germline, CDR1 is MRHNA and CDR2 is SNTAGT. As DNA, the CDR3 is TGTGCCAGCAGTGACGGGGAGAATCAGCCCCAGCATTTT. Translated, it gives CASSDGENQPQHF.

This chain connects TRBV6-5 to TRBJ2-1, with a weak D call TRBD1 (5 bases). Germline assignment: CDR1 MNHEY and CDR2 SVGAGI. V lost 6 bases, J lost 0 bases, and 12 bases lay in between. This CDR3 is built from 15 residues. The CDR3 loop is CASRFSDSSYNEQFF. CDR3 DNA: TGTGCCAGCAGATTCTCAGACAGCTCCTACAATGAGCAGTTCTTC.

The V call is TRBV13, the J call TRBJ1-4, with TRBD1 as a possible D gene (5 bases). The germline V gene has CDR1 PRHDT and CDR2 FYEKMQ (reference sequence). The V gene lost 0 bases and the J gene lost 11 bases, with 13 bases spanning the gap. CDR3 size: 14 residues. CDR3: CASSLGRGEVKLFF. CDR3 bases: TGTGCCAGCAGCTTAGGCCGAGGGGAGGTCAAACTGTTTTTT. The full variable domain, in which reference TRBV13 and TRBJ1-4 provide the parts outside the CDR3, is AAGVIQSPRHLIKEKRETATLKCYPIPRHDTVYWYQQGPGQDPQFLISFYEKMQSDKGSIPDRFSAQQFSDYHSELNMSSLELGDSALYFCASSLGRGEVKLFFGSGTQLSVL.

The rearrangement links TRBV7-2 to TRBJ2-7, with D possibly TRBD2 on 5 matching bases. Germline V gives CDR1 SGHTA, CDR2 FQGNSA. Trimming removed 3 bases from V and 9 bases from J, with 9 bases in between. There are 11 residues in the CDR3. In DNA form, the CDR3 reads TGTGCCAGCAGCTTGGGCGAGGGGCAGTACTTC. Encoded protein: CASSLGEGQYF.

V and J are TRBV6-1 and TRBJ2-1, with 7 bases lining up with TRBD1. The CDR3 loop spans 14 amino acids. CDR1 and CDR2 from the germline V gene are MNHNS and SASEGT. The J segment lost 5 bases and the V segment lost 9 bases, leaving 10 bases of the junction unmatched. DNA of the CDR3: TGTGCCAGTTCCGGGCCGACAGGGAACAATGAGCAGTTCTTC. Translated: CASSGPTGNNEQFF.

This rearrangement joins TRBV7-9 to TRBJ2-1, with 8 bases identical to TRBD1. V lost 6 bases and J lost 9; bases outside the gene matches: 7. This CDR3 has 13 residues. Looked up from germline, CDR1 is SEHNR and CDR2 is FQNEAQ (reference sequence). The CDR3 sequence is CASRDRVLGEQFF. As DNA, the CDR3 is TGTGCCAGCAGGGACAGGGTTTTGGGTGAGCAGTTCTTC.

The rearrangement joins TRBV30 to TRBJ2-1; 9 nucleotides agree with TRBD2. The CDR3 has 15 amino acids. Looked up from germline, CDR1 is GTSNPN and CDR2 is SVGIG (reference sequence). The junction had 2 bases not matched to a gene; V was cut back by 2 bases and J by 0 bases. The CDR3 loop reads CAWSSSGGSYNEQFF. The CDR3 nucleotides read TGTGCCTGGAGTAGTAGCGGGGGCTCCTACAATGAGCAGTTCTTC.

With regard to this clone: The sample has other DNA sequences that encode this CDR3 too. The CDR3 protein is CASSQEQASGAETQYF. The DNA for the CDR3 is TGTGCCAGCAGCCAAGAACAGGCCAGCGGGGCGGAGACCCAGTACTTC. The gene calls are TRBV4-2 and TRBJ2-5; 7 bases fit TRBD2. The CDR3 totals 16 residues. Germline CDR1 reads LGHNA; CDR2 reads YNFKEQ. V lost 0 bases to trimming and J lost 5 bases; unmatched junction nucleotides: 9.

CDR3 protein: CASTAGTSGGASFYNEQFF. The CDR3 DNA sequence: TGTGCCAGCACCGCCGGGACTAGCGGGGGGGCGAGTTTCTACAATGAGCAGTTCTTC. The V gene is TRBV11-2, the J gene TRBJ2-1; the match to TRBD2 covers 16 bases. The V segment lost 7 bases and the J segment 3 bases; nucleotides outside the gene matches: 12. The CDR3 consists of 19 residues. Germline CDR1 and CDR2: SGHAT and FQNNGV.

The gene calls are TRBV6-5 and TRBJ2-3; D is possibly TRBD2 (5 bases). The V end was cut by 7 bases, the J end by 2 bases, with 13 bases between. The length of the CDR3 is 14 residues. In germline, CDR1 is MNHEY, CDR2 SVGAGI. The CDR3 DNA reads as TGTGCCAGCACCCCGGGATCCAACACAGATACGCAGTATTTT. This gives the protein CASTPGSNTDTQYF.

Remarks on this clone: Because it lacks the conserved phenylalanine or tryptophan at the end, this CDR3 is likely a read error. The CDR3 reads CASSTGQGAFNQPQHL. CDR3 in DNA: TGTGCCAGCAGCACCGGACAGGGGGCTTTCAATCAGCCCCAGCATCTT. This chain uses TRBV11-2 with TRBJ1-5; TRBD1 matches at 11 bases. This CDR3 has 16 residues. Germline CDR1 is SGHAT and CDR2 is FQNNGV. The V gene end was trimmed by 5 bases and the J gene end by 3 bases; junction bases not matched to a gene: 6.

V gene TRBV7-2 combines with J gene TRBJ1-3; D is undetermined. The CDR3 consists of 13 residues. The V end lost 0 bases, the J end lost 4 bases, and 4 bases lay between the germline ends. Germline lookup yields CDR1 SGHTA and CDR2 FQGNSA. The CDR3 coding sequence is TGTGCCAGCAGCTTAGCGGAGGGAAACACCATATATTTT. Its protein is CASSLAEGNTIYF.

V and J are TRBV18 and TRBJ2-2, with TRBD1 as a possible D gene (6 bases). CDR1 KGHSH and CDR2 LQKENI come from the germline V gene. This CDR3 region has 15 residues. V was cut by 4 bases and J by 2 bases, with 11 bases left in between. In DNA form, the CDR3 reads TGTGCCAGCTCACACCCCAGGGGTAACACCGGGGAGCTGTTTTTT. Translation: CASSHPRGNTGELFF.

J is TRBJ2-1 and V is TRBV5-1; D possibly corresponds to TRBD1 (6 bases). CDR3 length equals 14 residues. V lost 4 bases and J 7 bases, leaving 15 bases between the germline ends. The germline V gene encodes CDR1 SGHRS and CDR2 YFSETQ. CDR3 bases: TGCGCCAGCAGCCGGGACACCTTGGGAAATGAGCAGTTCTTC. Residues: CASSRDTLGNEQFF.

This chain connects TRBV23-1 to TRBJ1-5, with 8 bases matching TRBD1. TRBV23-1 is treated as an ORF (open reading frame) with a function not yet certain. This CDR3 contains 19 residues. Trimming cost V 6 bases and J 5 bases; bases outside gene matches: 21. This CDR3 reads CASRHQPGQAINSDQPQHF. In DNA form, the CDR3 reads TGCGCCAGCAGACATCAACCGGGACAGGCTATTAATTCGGATCAGCCCCAGCATTTT.

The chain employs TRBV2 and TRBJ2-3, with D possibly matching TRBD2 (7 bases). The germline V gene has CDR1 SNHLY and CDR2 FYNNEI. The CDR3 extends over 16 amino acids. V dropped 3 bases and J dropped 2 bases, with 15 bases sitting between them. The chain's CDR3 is CASSEGGGPPTDTQYF. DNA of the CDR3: TGTGCCAGCAGTGAGGGCGGGGGCCCCCCCACAGATACGCAGTATTTT.

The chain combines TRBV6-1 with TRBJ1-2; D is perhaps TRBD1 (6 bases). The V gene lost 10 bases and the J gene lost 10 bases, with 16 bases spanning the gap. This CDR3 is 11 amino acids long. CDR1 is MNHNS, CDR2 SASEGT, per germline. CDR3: CATLTGEDYTF. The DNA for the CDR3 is TGTGCCACCCTGACAGGCGAAGACTACACCTTC.

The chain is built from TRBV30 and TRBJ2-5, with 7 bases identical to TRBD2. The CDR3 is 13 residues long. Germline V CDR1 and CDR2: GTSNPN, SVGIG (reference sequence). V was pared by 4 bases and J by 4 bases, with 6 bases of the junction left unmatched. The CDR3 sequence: CAWILGGRETQYF. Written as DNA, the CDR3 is TGTGCCTGGATACTGGGGGGGAGAGAGACCCAGTACTTC.